These 22 T cell receptor beta chains came from one sample sequenced in a study of T cells after yellow fever vaccination. Using its own MiXCR run on the 5' RACE reads, TCRdb lists one record per CDR3 protein. The repertoire holds more than 55,000 distinct CDR3 sequences, with 7.4% as singletons. The sample in question was CD8+ T cells sorted from PBMCs, obtained 15 days after the yellow fever booster vaccination. These receptors all stem from a man in his thirties or forties who received the YFV17D yellow fever vaccine.

This clonotype occurred many times. The rearrangement uses TRBV9 and TRBJ2-3, with D unclear. The ends were cut back, 0 bases at V and 5 bases at J, with 16 bases in the middle. Germline values: CDR1 SGDLS, CDR2 YYNGEE. The CDR3 has 16 residues. The CDR3 coding sequence is TGTGCCAGCAGCGTAGACCCCCTCGACTCTAGAGATACGCAGTATTTT. This gives the protein CASSVDPLDSRDTQYF.

This clonotype was seen repeatedly, ten times or more. The chain employs TRBV7-8 and TRBJ2-7; the match to TRBD2 covers 11 bases. Trimming at V came to 4 bases and at J to 3 bases, leaving 5 bases not matched to a gene. Germline CDR1 reads SGHVS; CDR2 reads FQNEAQ. This CDR3 has 15 amino acids. The CDR3 sequence: CASSSPGTSGYEQYF. For the CDR3, the DNA is TGTGCCAGCAGCTCCCCCGGGACTAGCGGCTACGAGCAGTACTTC.

The chain carries TRBV19 and TRBJ2-6; no clear D. V lost 3 bases, J lost 2 bases, and 8 bases lay in between. CDR3 length: 15 amino acids. In germline, CDR1 is LNHDA, CDR2 SQIVND (reference sequence). CDR3 bases: TGTGCCAGTAGTATTTACGAGGCTGGGGCCAACGTCCTGACTTTC. It codes for CASSIYEAGANVLTF.

This clonotype was seen repeatedly, ten times or more. The chain carries TRBV29-1 and TRBJ2-1, with 10 bases fitting TRBD2. The CDR3 covers 14 residues. Per germline, CDR1 SQVTM and CDR2 ANQGSEA. The V segment lost 2 bases and the J segment 4 bases; nucleotides outside the gene matches: 2. CDR3 protein: CSVERTSGYNEQFF. Here the CDR3 DNA reads TGCAGCGTTGAAAGGACTAGCGGATACAATGAGCAGTTCTTC.

With regard to this clonotype: One base away lies a much larger clone, so this may be a sequencing read error. V is TRBV6-5 and J is TRBJ2-1, with 12 bases aligning to TRBD2. Germline V gene lookup returns CDR1 MNHEY and CDR2 SVGAGI. This CDR3 region has 18 residues. The CDR3 region has the DNA TGTGCCAGCAGTTACTCTGTGGCTAGCGGGAGGGAAAACAAAGAGCAGTTCTTC. Its translation is CASSYSVASGRENKEQFF.

This clonotype was detected many times. CDR3 nucleotide sequence: TGTGCCAGCAGCCTTACAGGAGTATATAGCAATCAGCCCCAGCATTTT. Amino acid sequence: CASSLTGVYSNQPQHF. The V call is TRBV5-6, the J call TRBJ1-5; possibly TRBD1 for D (5 bases). The V gene's germline CDR1 is SGHDT and CDR2 YYEEEE. The CDR3 runs 16 residues. V lost 4 bases and J lost 0, with 14 bases in between. The full variable domain, with the rest looked up from reference TRBV5-6 and TRBJ1-5, is DAGVTQSPTHLIKTRGQQVTLRCSPKSGHDTVSWYQQALGQGPQFIFQYYEEEERQRGNFPDRFSGHQFPNYSSELNVNALLLGDSALYLCASSLTGVYSNQPQHFGDGTRLSIL.

This clonotype showed up many times. The chain has TRBV29-1 and TRBJ2-2; the D gene is possibly TRBD2 (5 bases). CDR1 is SQVTM and CDR2 is ANQGSEA in the germline V gene. The CDR3 length is 12 residues. Trimming stripped 7 bases from V and 5 bases from J, with 11 bases between. Here the CDR3 reads CSAAPGTGELFF. The DNA of the CDR3 is TGCAGCGCCGCACCGGGGACCGGGGAGCTGTTTTTT.

In its sample, this clonotype was seen many times. The CDR3 reads CSADDLEANNYEQYF. CDR3 in DNA: TGCAGTGCTGACGATTTGGAAGCAAATAACTACGAGCAGTACTTC. The rearrangement links TRBV20-1 to TRBJ2-7; D remains unclear. Germline V gives CDR1 DFQATT, CDR2 SNEGSKA (reference sequence). This CDR3 spans 15 amino acids. V was pared by 5 bases and J by 3 bases, with 20 bases between.

This clonotype occurred many times. The gene calls are TRBV29-1 and TRBJ2-1; D unclear. This CDR3 has 11 residues. Trimming cost V 5 bases and J 8 bases, with 10 bases left between them. Germline CDR1 SQVTM, CDR2 ANQGSEA. CDR3 sequence (DNA): TGCAGCGTTCCTCTTCGCGATGAGCAGTTCTTC. Encoded protein: CSVPLRDEQFF.

This clonotype was picked up many times. This sequence joins TRBV14 and TRBJ2-3; no reliable D call. This CDR3 region has 13 residues. Trimming took 0 bases from V and 1 from J, leaving 2 bases between them. From germline, CDR1 is SGHDN and CDR2 FVKESK. In nucleotides, the CDR3 is TGTGCCAGCAGCCAAGATCGCACAGATACGCAGTATTTT. Its protein is CASSQDRTDTQYF.

The chain has TRBV19 and TRBJ2-1; 9 bases align to TRBD2. CDR3 length: 15 residues. Trimming removed 3 bases from V and 2 bases from J; junction bases left unmatched: 2. CDR1 and CDR2 (germline): LNHDA, SQIVND (reference sequence). The CDR3 loop reads CASSMAGGPYNEQFF. The CDR3, as DNA: TGTGCCAGTAGTATGGCGGGAGGGCCCTACAATGAGCAGTTCTTC.

In this sample, this clonotype turned up many times. This sequence joins TRBV7-2 and TRBJ2-1; 9 nucleotides align to TRBD1. Per the germline V gene, CDR1 is SGHTA and CDR2 is FQGNSA. The V segment lost 0 bases and the J segment 2 bases; nucleotides outside the gene matches: 11. The CDR3 loop spans 19 amino acids. CDR3: CASSLAYVRTGVTYNEQFF. The CDR3 region has the DNA TGTGCCAGCAGCTTAGCGTACGTTAGGACAGGGGTCACCTACAATGAGCAGTTCTTC.

Ten or more counts support this clonotype. The V and J genes are TRBV2 and TRBJ2-7; 10 bases map to TRBD1. This CDR3 has 17 amino acids. Germline trimming cut 8 bases from V and 3 bases from J; bases unmatched to any gene: 16. CDR1 and CDR2 from the germline V gene are SNHLY and FYNNEI. CDR3 DNA sequence: TGTGCCAGCCAGGGACAGGGGCCCAAGAGACGTATCTACGAGCAGTACTTC. Translating it yields CASQGQGPKRRIYEQYF.

Of note for this clonotype: Since a much larger clone is just one base distant, this may be a read error. The gene calls are TRBV4-1 and TRBJ2-7; perhaps TRBD2 as D (5 bases). CDR1 and CDR2 from the germline V gene are MGHRA and YSYEKL. This CDR3 comprises 15 residues. V lost 0 bases to trimming and J lost 3 bases, with 12 bases between them. DNA of the CDR3: TGCGCCAGCAGCCAAGACTCGGGGTTCTACTACGAGCAGTACTTC. Residues: CASSQDSGFYYEQYF.

This clonotype has a count of ten or more. The J gene is TRBJ2-5, the V gene TRBV5-1; the D gene is possibly TRBD2 (5 bases). CDR1 and CDR2 from the germline V gene are SGHRS and YFSETQ. V gave up 4 bases and J gave up 9 bases, with 16 bases separating them. CDR3 length: 13 residues. CDR3 loop: CASSPTVARAQYF. The CDR3 DNA reads as TGCGCCAGCAGCCCAACCGTTGCGCGGGCCCAGTACTTC.

This clonotype was observed once. With a much larger clone just one base away, this may be a read error. The chain has TRBV11-2 and TRBJ2-5, with D perhaps given as TRBD1 or TRBD2 (5 bases each). The CDR3 runs 17 residues. Trimming left V 9 bases short and J 3 bases short, with 26 bases between. Per the germline V gene, CDR1 is SGHAT and CDR2 is FQNNGV. CDR3 in amino acids: CARSPGVGTILEETQYF. The CDR3 nucleotides read TGTGCCAGAAGCCCTGGGGTTGGGACCATTCTCGAAGAGACCCAGTACTTC.

This clonotype was counted at least ten times. The chain's CDR3 is CASSLEGIEKLFF. In DNA form, the CDR3 reads TGTGCCAGCAGCTTAGAAGGAATTGAAAAACTGTTTTTT. This chain links TRBV7-2 with TRBJ1-4; D not resolved. The CDR3 is 13 residues long. Germline loops: CDR1 SGHTA, CDR2 FQGNSA. V was shortened by 1 base and J by 7 bases, with 7 bases between the two germline ends.

This clonotype appeared many times. The chain couples TRBV4-3 to TRBJ2-7; no clear D gene. The germline CDR1 and CDR2 sequences are LGHNA and YSLEER. The CDR3 length is 12 residues. V shed 1 base and J shed 9 bases, with 10 bases lying between them. For the CDR3, the DNA is TGCGCCAGCAGCCAAGGGTCCGGCACGCAGTACTTC. It yields the protein CASSQGSGTQYF.

In its sample, this clonotype was seen many times. This chain joins TRBV5-1 and TRBJ2-2, with D possibly TRBD2 on 6 matching bases. The germline CDR1 and CDR2 sequences are SGHRS and YFSETQ. V was trimmed by 0 bases and J by 8 bases, leaving 17 bases between them. This CDR3 has 16 amino acids. CDR3 sequence: CASSLAPGLTMGELFF. The CDR3 DNA is TGCGCCAGCAGCTTGGCCCCGGGACTCACGATGGGGGAGCTGTTTTTT.

This clonotype was recorded many times. The chain couples TRBV15 to TRBJ2-7, with D possibly being TRBD1 (6 bases). Germline V gene lookup returns CDR1 LNHNV and CDR2 YYDKDF (reference sequence). Trimming took 5 bases from V and 1 from J, leaving 9 bases between them. The CDR3 contains 13 residues. The chain's CDR3 is CATSPDSSYEQYF. The CDR3 DNA reads TGTGCCACCAGCCCGGACAGTTCCTACGAGCAGTACTTC.

This clonotype was recorded many times. The chain uses TRBV20-1 and TRBJ2-7; D is uncertain. Trimming stripped 5 bases from V and 3 bases from J, with 8 bases between. Germline assignment: CDR1 DFQATT and CDR2 SNEGSKA (reference sequence). The CDR3 consists of 11 residues. The CDR3: CSARRSYEQYF. The CDR3 DNA reads TGCAGTGCTCGACGAAGCTACGAGCAGTACTTC.

This clonotype was observed at least ten times. The V call is TRBV27, the J call TRBJ2-1, with D unresolved. Germline V CDR1 and CDR2: MNHEY, SMNVEV (reference sequence). The V gene lost 1 base and the J gene lost 4 bases, with 14 bases spanning the gap. CDR3 length: 16 amino acids. The CDR3 loop is CASSLWVVSGYNEQFF. As DNA, the CDR3 is TGTGCCAGCAGTTTATGGGTCGTATCGGGTTACAATGAGCAGTTCTTC.